This is a list of T cell receptor beta chains from one sample in a study of control samples from healthy donors and cancer patients. Only in-frame clones appear in the TCRdb table, and some are missing; sequencing was by immunoSEQ multiplex PCR. This table holds around 180,000 clones, 90% to 95% found once. Sequenced sample: blood. Receptor source: a woman in her late teens or twenties in good health. Both conserved end residues are part of each CDR3. Each record gives: J gene, V gene, clone size, D gene, CDR3 DNA, CDR3 protein. The D gene is left open where the match is weak. Only part of the rows carry a size: once, few, many, or a class if the clone is expanded.

J: TRBJ1-1; V: TRBV3-1/TRBV3-2; size: .; D: .; DNA: TGTGCCAGCAGCCAACGGGGCGGGAGCACTGAAGCTTTCTTT; CDR3: CASSQRGGSTEAFF
J: TRBJ2-3; V: TRBV25-1; size: few; D: TRBD1; DNA: TGTGCCAGCAGTGAATCAGGGGGAGCAGATACGCAGTATTTT; CDR3: CASSESGGADTQYF
J: TRBJ2-7; V: TRBV2; size: .; D: TRBD2; DNA: TGTGCCAGCAGCTCTCTAGCGGGAGGTAACGAGCAGTACTTC; CDR3: CASSSLAGGNEQYF
J: TRBJ1-1; V: TRBV5-1; size: .; D: .; DNA: TGCGCCAGCAGCTTTGAGTTAGGGGCGAACACTGAAGCTTTCTTT; CDR3: CASSFELGANTEAFF
J: TRBJ2-1; V: TRBV9; size: .; D: .; DNA: TGTGCCAGCAGCGTCCCGGGACCCGGTTCTGAGCAGTTCTTC; CDR3: CASSVPGPGSEQFF
J: TRBJ1-2; V: TRBV7-2; size: .; D: .; DNA: TGTGCCAGCACACTAGAACCCGCTGGCTACACCTTC; CDR3: CASTLEPAGYTF
J: TRBJ2-4; V: TRBV7-9; size: .; D: .; DNA: TGTGCCAGCAGCTTACTAGGTGACATTCAGTACTTC; CDR3: CASSLLGDIQYF
J: TRBJ2-4; V: TRBV19; size: .; D: .; DNA: TGTGCCAGTAGTATAGATCCGGTAGAAGCCAAAAACATTCAGTACTTC; CDR3: CASSIDPVEAKNIQYF
J: TRBJ1-6; V: TRBV6-6; size: .; D: .; DNA: TGTGCCAGCAGTTACGCTTCGGGGGATGATTCACCCCTCCACTTT; CDR3: CASSYASGDDSPLHF
J: TRBJ2-7; V: TRBV5-6; size: .; D: TRBD1; DNA: TGTGCCAGCAGTGGACAGGGCATGCTTTACGAGCAGTACTTC; CDR3: CASSGQGMLYEQYF
J: TRBJ1-6; V: TRBV18; size: .; D: .; DNA: TGTGCCAGCTCACCTACGGTGGGGGTGTCACCCCTCCACTTT; CDR3: CASSPTVGVSPLHF
J: TRBJ1-2; V: TRBV19; size: .; D: TRBD1; DNA: TGTGCCAGTAGTATAGAAGGACAGGATATCTATGGCTACACCTTC; CDR3: CASSIEGQDIYGYTF
J: TRBJ1-4; V: TRBV19; size: .; D: .; DNA: TGTGCCAGTAGTATAGATCTGGGGGAAACTAATGAAAAACTGTTTTTT; CDR3: CASSIDLGETNEKLFF
J: TRBJ1-1; V: TRBV5-1; size: .; D: .; DNA: TGCGCCAGCAGACCGAGGGTTTCAGACACTGAAGCTTTCTTT; CDR3: CASRPRVSDTEAFF
J: TRBJ1-1; V: TRBV6-2/TRBV6-3; size: .; D: .; DNA: TGTGCCAGCAGTCCAACCAACACTGAAGCTTTCTTT; CDR3: CASSPTNTEAFF
J: TRBJ2-2; V: TRBV5-1; size: .; D: TRBD2; DNA: TGCGCCAGCAGCTTGAGTCTAGCGGGAAGGACCGGGGAGCTGTTTTTT; CDR3: CASSLSLAGRTGELFF
J: TRBJ2-7; V: TRBV28; size: .; D: TRBD2; DNA: TGTGCCAGCATCTTCAGCGGGATGGGCGAGCAGTACTTC; CDR3: CASIFSGMGEQYF
J: TRBJ2-7; V: TRBV14; size: .; D: .; DNA: TGTGCCAGCAGCCAAGATCGGGCAGGGTCGGAGTACTTC; CDR3: CASSQDRAGSEYF
J: TRBJ2-6; V: TRBV10-1; size: .; D: .; DNA: TGCGCCAGCAGTCCAGGCGTGGGGGCTGGGGCCAACGTCCTGACTTTC; CDR3: CASSPGVGAGANVLTF
J: TRBJ1-5; V: TRBV2; size: .; D: .; DNA: TGTGCCAGCAGTCCCCGACAGGGCAATCAGCCCCAGCATTTT; CDR3: CASSPRQGNQPQHF
J: TRBJ1-1; V: TRBV28; size: .; D: .; DNA: TGTGCCAGCAGTGATACGGGACTAACAGCTGAAGCTTTCTTT; CDR3: CASSDTGLTAEAFF
J: TRBJ1-4; V: TRBV20-1; size: .; D: .; DNA: TGCAGTGCTAGGTTAGGTAGGGTGAGGCTTTTT; CDR3: CSARLGRVRLF
J: TRBJ1-1; V: TRBV10-1; size: .; D: .; DNA: TGCGCCAGCAGTGAGAGGCGGAACACTGAAGCTTTCTTT; CDR3: CASSERRNTEAFF
J: TRBJ2-5; V: TRBV7-2; size: .; D: TRBD2; DNA: TGTGCCAGCAGCACCATCCGACTAGCGGGGGCTGAGACCCAGTACTTC; CDR3: CASSTIRLAGAETQYF